The entry below gives a single T cell receptor beta chain sequence along with its context. Its antigen is unknown. This entry is derived from a study of post-analysis software for immune sequencing data. The wider study: The courses of disease that were included comprised relapsing-remitting, secondary progressive and progressive-relapsing multiple sclerosis.

The TCR beta cDNA libraries contained unique molecular identifiers. It was from roughly 1.1 to 9.2 million T cells that some 500,000 cDNA molecules came. Each CDR3 protein is one row after TCRdb ran MiXCR on the PCR reads. The sample shows hundreds of thousands of distinct CDR3 sequences, about 40% of them seen only once. Trimming removed 1 base at V and 10 bases at J, with 8 bases between. Germline loops: CDR1 SEHNR, CDR2 FQNEAQ (reference sequence). This CDR3 region has 12 residues. Study-wide results and caveats: Patients with multiple sclerosis recorded significantly lower normalized Chao1 diversity than controls, the study found. Roughly five TRBV segments were significantly more frequent in patients than in controls. TRBV5-6, TRBV5-1 and TRBV20-1 were among these segments.

Sequenced input: blood. This clonotype was obtained from a girl aged 5-17 years with multiple sclerosis. The V gene is TRBV7-9, the J gene TRBJ2-1; D gene ambiguous. In nucleotides, the CDR3 is TGTGCCAGCAGCTTAGGAATGACAGAGCAGTTCTTC. Its protein is CASSLGMTEQFF.